Listed below are T cell receptor beta chains from one sample, sequenced in a study of radiation and T cells in renal cell carcinoma. Method: immunoSEQ multiplex PCR; TCRdb's copy keeps in-frame clones and lacks some. The table has approximately 150,000 clones, 88% seen once. The source material was blood, sampled from a patient whose treatment included radiotherapy and nephrectomy. The receptors were sampled from a woman between 65 and 79 years old with renal cell carcinoma. The CDR3 runs from the conserved cysteine through the conserved F or W. The D gene is left open where the match is weak. Expanded clones get a size class; other rows say once, few or many, or leave the size out.

V: TRBV6-4
J: TRBJ1-1
D: -
size: -
CDR3: CASSRGTNTEAFF
DNA: TGTGCCAGCTCCCGGGGAACGAACACTGAAGCTTTCTTT

V: TRBV5-1
J: TRBJ2-5
D: -
size: -
CDR3: CASSLDRVTFYQETQYF
DNA: TGCGCCAGCAGCTTGGACAGGGTGACCTTCTACCAAGAGACCCAGTACTTC

V: TRBV5-1
J: TRBJ1-1
D: -
size: few
CDR3: CASSRTGPYDTEAFF
DNA: TGCGCCAGCAGCAGAACGGGCCCCTATGACACTGAAGCTTTCTTT

V: TRBV5-1
J: TRBJ2-1
D: TRBD1
size: -
CDR3: CASSLDRGRNEQFF
DNA: TGCGCCAGCAGCTTGGACAGGGGTCGCAATGAGCAGTTCTTC

V: TRBV4-2
J: TRBJ2-5
D: -
size: -
CDR3: CASSQGEGARETQYF
DNA: TGTGCCAGCAGCCAAGGTGAGGGAGCCAGAGAGACCCAGTACTTC

V: TRBV15
J: TRBJ1-2
D: -
size: -
CDR3: CATSRDRVGDNYGYTF
DNA: TGTGCCACCAGCAGAGACAGGGTCGGTGATAACTATGGCTACACCTTC

V: TRBV7-2
J: TRBJ2-3
D: -
size: -
CDR3: CASSPMGASTDTQYF
DNA: TGTGCCAGCAGTCCGATGGGGGCCAGCACAGATACGCAGTATTTT

V: TRBV7-2
J: TRBJ2-7
D: -
size: -
CDR3: CASSLSSSYEQYF
DNA: TGTGCCAGCAGCTTATCATCCTCCTACGAGCAGTACTTC

V: TRBV5-6
J: TRBJ2-7
D: TRBD1
size: -
CDR3: CASTASPGQVKYEQYF
DNA: TGTGCCAGCACCGCGTCCCCGGGACAGGTTAAGTACGAGCAGTACTTC

V: TRBV9
J: TRBJ2-1
D: -
size: -
CDR3: CASSVAGETYNEQFF
DNA: TGTGCCAGCAGCGTAGCCGGGGAGACTTACAATGAGCAGTTCTTC

V: TRBV28
J: TRBJ1-1
D: -
size: -
CDR3: CASRQGGAVGTEAFF
DNA: TGTGCCAGCAGACAAGGGGGGGCTGTCGGCACTGAAGCTTTCTTT

V: TRBV15
J: TRBJ2-7
D: TRBD1
size: -
CDR3: CATSSGQFYEQYF
DNA: TGTGCCACCAGCTCGGGACAGTTCTACGAGCAGTACTTC

V: TRBV6-1
J: TRBJ1-2
D: -
size: once
CDR3: CASSEQRGRHNYGYTF
DNA: TGTGCCAGCAGTGAGCAGAGGGGACGACATAACTATGGCTACACCTTC

V: TRBV28
J: TRBJ1-3
D: TRBD1
size: -
CDR3: CASSPPTGNGNTIYF
DNA: TGTGCCAGCAGTCCCCCGACAGGGAACGGAAACACCATATATTTT

V: TRBV7-9
J: TRBJ2-2
D: -
size: -
CDR3: CASSLSSLTGELFF
DNA: TGTGCCAGCAGCTTAAGTTCCCTCACCGGGGAGCTGTTTTTT

V: TRBV19
J: TRBJ1-5
D: -
size: -
CDR3: CASSIGTVNQPQHF
DNA: TGTGCCAGTAGTATAGGCACGGTCAATCAGCCCCAGCATTTT

V: TRBV5-8
J: TRBJ1-1
D: TRBD1
size: -
CDR3: CASSSGQGYTEAFF
DNA: TGTGCCAGCAGCTCGGGACAGGGTTACACTGAAGCTTTCTTT

V: TRBV6-1
J: TRBJ2-1
D: -
size: -
CDR3: CASSGHSVSYNEQFF
DNA: TGTGCCAGCAGTGGACACTCCGTTTCCTACAATGAGCAGTTCTTC

V: TRBV6-1
J: TRBJ2-5
D: TRBD1
size: -
CDR3: CASRNRGRSQETQYF
DNA: TGTGCCAGCAGGAACAGGGGAAGGAGCCAAGAGACCCAGTACTTC

V: TRBV5-1
J: TRBJ2-3
D: -
size: -
CDR3: CASSPLTGRTDTQYF
DNA: TGCGCCAGCAGCCCCCTGACAGGGAGGACAGATACGCAGTATTTT

V: TRBV4-3
J: TRBJ2-7
D: TRBD2
size: once
CDR3: CASSQDPGGAYEQYF
DNA: TGCGCCAGCAGCCAAGATCCCGGGGGGGCCTACGAGCAGTACTTC

V: TRBV4-1
J: TRBJ1-6
D: -
size: few
CDR3: CASSQSLTGLNSPLHF
DNA: TGCGCCAGCAGCCAATCCTTAACAGGGCTTAATTCACCCCTCCACTTT

V: TRBV6-1
J: TRBJ2-7
D: -
size: -
CDR3: CASSVVEGAYEQYF
DNA: TGTGCCAGCAGTGTTGTGGAGGGCGCCTACGAGCAGTACTTC

V: TRBV30
J: TRBJ2-7
D: -
size: -
CDR3: CAWRETGLNEQYF
DNA: TGTGCCTGGCGGGAGACGGGGCTCAACGAGCAGTACTTC

V: TRBV25-1
J: TRBJ1-2
D: TRBD1
size: -
CDR3: CASSASGTARYGYTF
DNA: TGTGCCAGCAGTGCGAGTGGGACAGCCAGATATGGCTACACCTTC

V: TRBV30
J: TRBJ2-3
D: TRBD2
size: -
CDR3: CAWRGRGKWRGGTDTQYF
DNA: TGTGCCTGGAGAGGCAGGGGCAAATGGCGGGGGGGAACAGATACGCAGTATTTT

V: TRBV18
J: TRBJ2-2
D: -
size: -
CDR3: CASSPGVIGELFF
DNA: TGTGCCAGCTCACCCGGCGTGATTGGGGAGCTGTTTTTT

V: TRBV13
J: TRBJ2-3
D: TRBD2
size: -
CDR3: CASSSRTSGGATDTQYF
DNA: TGTGCCAGCAGCTCCAGGACTAGCGGGGGGGCTACAGATACGCAGTATTTT

V: TRBV2
J: TRBJ2-5
D: TRBD2
size: -
CDR3: CASAPGGQETQYF
DNA: TGTGCCAGCGCTCCGGGGGGCCAAGAGACCCAGTACTTC

V: TRBV30
J: TRBJ2-1
D: -
size: -
CDR3: CAWSRGGPYNEQFF
DNA: TGTGCCTGGAGTAGGGGCGGGCCCTACAATGAGCAGTTCTTC

V: TRBV2
J: TRBJ1-2
D: TRBD1
size: -
CDR3: CASSEALRTGRSNYGYTF
DNA: TGTGCCAGCAGTGAAGCGCTTCGGACAGGTCGCTCTAACTATGGCTACACCTTC

V: TRBV4-3
J: TRBJ2-1
D: TRBD1
size: -
CDR3: CASSQKTGGGAEQFF
DNA: TGCGCCAGCAGCCAAAAGACAGGGGGAGGCGCTGAGCAGTTCTTC

V: TRBV27
J: TRBJ2-5
D: TRBD1
size: -
CDR3: CASSPTLVRGRRGTQYF
DNA: TGTGCCAGCAGTCCCACCCTGGTTAGGGGGCGAAGGGGGACCCAGTACTTC

V: TRBV5-1
J: TRBJ2-7
D: TRBD1
size: -
CDR3: CASSVSGTGGLYEQYF
DNA: TGCGCCAGCAGCGTTTCCGGGACAGGGGGACTCTACGAGCAGTACTTC

V: TRBV7-2
J: TRBJ2-7
D: TRBD2
size: -
CDR3: CASSLSGGLYYEQYF
DNA: TGTGCCAGCAGCTTAAGCGGGGGCCTCTACTACGAGCAGTACTTC

V: TRBV6-5
J: TRBJ1-1
D: TRBD1
size: -
CDR3: CASSYLGGRTEAFF
DNA: TGTGCCAGCAGTTACCTAGGGGGCAGAACTGAAGCTTTCTTT

V: TRBV7-2
J: TRBJ2-7
D: -
size: few
CDR3: CASSRRGGGGAKNEQYF
DNA: TGTGCCAGCAGCCGGAGAGGTGGAGGGGGCGCGAAAAACGAGCAGTACTTC

V: TRBV2
J: TRBJ2-4
D: TRBD1
size: -
CDR3: CASRDRDINIQYF
DNA: TGTGCCAGCAGGGACAGGGATATAAACATTCAGTACTTC

V: TRBV11-3
J: TRBJ1-2
D: TRBD1
size: -
CDR3: CASSPRTGYGYTF
DNA: TGTGCCAGCAGCCCCCGGACAGGCTATGGCTACACCTTC

V: TRBV19
J: TRBJ1-1
D: -
size: few
CDR3: CASSWKGGTEAFF
DNA: TGTGCCAGTAGTTGGAAGGGGGGCACTGAAGCTTTCTTT

V: TRBV4-2
J: TRBJ1-5
D: -
size: few
CDR3: CASSQEQYNQPQHF
DNA: TGTGCCAGCAGCCAAGAACAGTACAATCAGCCCCAGCATTTT

V: TRBV4-1
J: TRBJ1-6
D: TRBD1
size: -
CDR3: CASSQDSAGGSSPLHF
DNA: TGCGCCAGCAGCCAAGATAGCGCAGGGGGGAGTTCACCCCTCCACTTT

V: TRBV7-9
J: TRBJ1-4
D: -
size: -
CDR3: CASSAFKGVGKLFF
DNA: TGTGCCAGCAGCGCATTCAAGGGGGTGGGAAAACTGTTTTTT

V: TRBV30
J: TRBJ1-5
D: -
size: -
CDR3: CAWSPEGHQPQHF
DNA: TGTGCCTGGAGTCCGGAGGGCCATCAGCCCCAGCATTTT

V: TRBV7-2
J: TRBJ1-2
D: -
size: -
CDR3: CASSSGQAIYGYTF
DNA: TGTGCCAGCAGCTCCGGGCAGGCTATTTATGGCTACACCTTC

V: TRBV5-3
J: TRBJ1-1
D: TRBD1
size: -
CDR3: CARSQQLPDRAAEAFF
DNA: TGTGCCAGAAGCCAACAGCTTCCCGACAGGGCCGCTGAAGCTTTCTTT

V: TRBV11-3
J: TRBJ2-5
D: TRBD2
size: -
CDR3: CASSFRLAGDETQYF
DNA: TGTGCCAGCAGCTTCCGACTAGCGGGTGATGAGACCCAGTACTTC

V: TRBV5-1
J: TRBJ2-3
D: -
size: -
CDR3: CASSPLGQQKDTQYF
DNA: TGCGCCAGCAGCCCCTTGGGACAACAAAAGGATACGCAGTATTTT

V: TRBV5-5
J: TRBJ1-6
D: -
size: -
CDR3: CASSLGVGPNSPLHF
DNA: TGTGCCAGCAGCTTGGGGGTAGGACCTAATTCACCCCTCCACTTT